Listed below are T cell receptor beta chains from one sample, sequenced in a study of OX40 agonist ivuxolimab in advanced cancers. Method: immunoSEQ multiplex PCR; TCRdb's copy keeps in-frame clones and lacks some. Among about 50,000 clones, around nine tenths were seen once, and the ten largest hold 5.5% to 7.5%. Sequencing was performed on CD4+ or CD8+ T cells sorted from blood, taken in a trial of the OX40 agonist ivuxolimab. These receptors were obtained from an adult with an advanced solid tumor such as melanoma, head and neck, liver or kidney cancer. Both conserved end residues are part of each CDR3. The D gene is left open where the match is weak. Not all rows give a size; the values are once, few, many and, for expanded clones, a class.

CDR3 length: 16
clone size: NA
V gene: TRBV28
J gene: TRBJ2-7
D gene: TRBD1
CDR3 DNA: TGTGCCAGCAGAAAGTTTCGACAGGGTCCTCCCTACGAGCAGTACTTC
CDR3 protein: CASRKFRQGPPYEQYF

CDR3 length: 17
clone size: once
V gene: TRBV9
J gene: TRBJ2-7
D gene: TRBD2
CDR3 DNA: TGTGCCAGCAGCCACAATGGCGGGAGGCCAAACTCCTACGAGCAGTACTTC
CDR3 protein: CASSHNGGRPNSYEQYF

CDR3 length: 13
clone size: NA
V gene: TRBV7-8
J gene: TRBJ2-1
D gene: NA
CDR3 DNA: TGTGCCAGCAGCTTAACAGGGTACAATGAGCAGTTCTTC
CDR3 protein: CASSLTGYNEQFF

CDR3 length: 15
clone size: NA
V gene: TRBV27
J gene: TRBJ2-6
D gene: NA
CDR3 DNA: TGTGCCAGCAGTTTAAGCCTCTCTGGGGCCAACGTCCTGACTTTC
CDR3 protein: CASSLSLSGANVLTF

CDR3 length: 15
clone size: few
V gene: TRBV9
J gene: TRBJ1-5
D gene: NA
CDR3 DNA: TGTGCCAGCAGCCGGGGACAAGACCATTATCAGCCCCAGCATTTT
CDR3 protein: CASSRGQDHYQPQHF

CDR3 length: 12
clone size: NA
V gene: TRBV15
J gene: TRBJ2-2
D gene: NA
CDR3 DNA: TGTGCCACCAGGGTAAAGTCCGGGGAGCTGTTTTTT
CDR3 protein: CATRVKSGELFF

CDR3 length: 17
clone size: NA
V gene: TRBV14
J gene: TRBJ1-2
D gene: NA
CDR3 DNA: TGTGCCAGCAGCCAAGATCTTGCAGGGGACATCAACTATGGCTACACCTTC
CDR3 protein: CASSQDLAGDINYGYTF

CDR3 length: 17
clone size: NA
V gene: TRBV7-6
J gene: TRBJ2-1
D gene: TRBD2
CDR3 DNA: TGTGCCAGCAGCTTAGGGACTAGCGGACCCATCTACAATGAGCAGTTCTTC
CDR3 protein: CASSLGTSGPIYNEQFF

CDR3 length: 15
clone size: NA
V gene: TRBV7-9
J gene: TRBJ2-1
D gene: TRBD2
CDR3 DNA: TGTGCCAGCAGCCTCCTAGCGGGAGTCACGGGTGAGCAGTTCTTC
CDR3 protein: CASSLLAGVTGEQFF

CDR3 length: 12
clone size: NA
V gene: TRBV6-1
J gene: TRBJ2-7
D gene: NA
CDR3 DNA: TGTGCCAGCAGGGAGGGGGCGCGGGAGCAGTACTTC
CDR3 protein: CASREGAREQYF

CDR3 length: 12
clone size: NA
V gene: TRBV5-6
J gene: TRBJ2-7
D gene: NA
CDR3 DNA: TGTGCCAGCAGCTCGGACCTTGAGGAGCAGTACTTC
CDR3 protein: CASSSDLEEQYF

CDR3 length: 16
clone size: NA
V gene: TRBV6-6
J gene: TRBJ1-3
D gene: NA
CDR3 DNA: TGTGCCAGCAGTTACGTACAGGGTTACTCTGGAAACACCATATATTTT
CDR3 protein: CASSYVQGYSGNTIYF

CDR3 length: 11
clone size: NA
V gene: TRBV5-1
J gene: TRBJ2-7
D gene: NA
CDR3 DNA: TGCGCCAGCAGCTTTAGAGGGGAGCAGTACTTC
CDR3 protein: CASSFRGEQYF

CDR3 length: 15
clone size: NA
V gene: TRBV27
J gene: TRBJ2-1
D gene: NA
CDR3 DNA: TGTGCCAGCAGTCCCGGGGAGGATCCTACGGGGGAGCAGTTCTTC
CDR3 protein: CASSPGEDPTGEQFF

CDR3 length: 16
clone size: NA
V gene: TRBV5-8
J gene: TRBJ2-1
D gene: NA
CDR3 DNA: TGTGCCAGCAGCTCCCCTACCGGGTCCACCTACAATGAGCAGTTCTTC
CDR3 protein: CASSSPTGSTYNEQFF

CDR3 length: 15
clone size: medium-sized
V gene: TRBV7-3
J gene: TRBJ2-3
D gene: NA
CDR3 DNA: TGTGCCAGCAGCGCTGTCACGGGAGAGACAGATACGCAGTATTTT
CDR3 protein: CASSAVTGETDTQYF

CDR3 length: 14
clone size: NA
V gene: TRBV27
J gene: TRBJ2-3
D gene: NA
CDR3 DNA: TGTGCCAGCAGCGGCGGGGGCCTTACAGATACGCAGTATTTT
CDR3 protein: CASSGGGLTDTQYF

CDR3 length: 14
clone size: NA
V gene: TRBV19
J gene: TRBJ2-3
D gene: NA
CDR3 DNA: TGTGCCAGTAGTTTGGGACACAATATGGATACGCAGTATTTT
CDR3 protein: CASSLGHNMDTQYF

CDR3 length: 15
clone size: once
V gene: TRBV5-6
J gene: TRBJ1-2
D gene: NA
CDR3 DNA: TGTGCCAGCAGCTTGGAATGGCAGGGAGACTATGGCTACACCTTC
CDR3 protein: CASSLEWQGDYGYTF

CDR3 length: 11
clone size: NA
V gene: TRBV10-2
J gene: TRBJ2-1
D gene: NA
CDR3 DNA: TGCGCCAGCGAGACAGGACATGAGCAGTTCTTC
CDR3 protein: CASETGHEQFF

CDR3 length: 16
clone size: NA
V gene: TRBV2
J gene: TRBJ2-6
D gene: NA
CDR3 DNA: TGTGCCAGCAGCGGGGACCGACTCTCTGGGGCCAACGTCCTGACTTTC
CDR3 protein: CASSGDRLSGANVLTF

CDR3 length: 15
clone size: once
V gene: TRBV27
J gene: TRBJ2-5
D gene: TRBD1
CDR3 DNA: TGTGCCAGCAGTTTAGTACAGGGGGCTTGGGAGACCCAGTACTTC
CDR3 protein: CASSLVQGAWETQYF